This TCR beta chain was sequenced during a study of cytomegalovirus exposure and HLA in healthy donors. Study-level background: An early data release held around 80 million unique TCRs from HLA-typed donors.

The PCR ran on 60 Vbeta and 13 Jbeta primers. Repertoires were generated with immunoSEQ multiplex PCR, while TCRdb's copy carries only in-frame clones and drops some. The sample yields 64,000 or so clones, approximately 63% seen once. As concerns this clone: Its cognate antigen is unknown.

Study-level points and caveats: A later analysis showed TCR association rates differing by HLA locus, peaking at DRB1 and lowest at HLA-C.

This CDR3 has 16 amino acids. Per germline, CDR1 LGHNA and CDR2 YSLEER. V was shortened by 0 bases and J by 2 bases, with 10 bases between the two germline ends. Sequenced: PBMCs. The origin of this receptor is a woman between 50 and 59 years old in good health and CMV-seropositive. V is TRBV4-3 and J is TRBJ2-2; perhaps TRBD2 as D (6 bases). The CDR3 loop reads CASSQDRGSNTGELFF. In DNA form, the CDR3 reads TGCGCCAGCAGCCAAGATCGGGGGTCAAACACCGGGGAGCTGTTTTTT.